This record concerns one T cell receptor beta chain sequence. Antigen specificity is unknown. This record comes from a study of cytomegalovirus exposure and HLA in healthy donors. Study outcomes and limitations: Analyzed later, association rates of TCRs varied across HLA loci, with DRB1 most and HLA-C fewest.

PCR amplification relied on 60 Vbeta primers (plus 13 Jbeta primers). Clones were read by immunoSEQ multiplex PCR, and TCRdb kept only the in-frame ones, dropping some. This sample's table reports 40,000 to 50,000 clones. Germline CDR1 is SGDLS and CDR2 is YYNGEE. The ends were cut back, 3 bases at V and 1 base at J, with 10 bases in the middle. CDR3 size: 14 residues. This sequence was found in a middle-aged woman in good health and CMV-seronegative. Sequencing was performed on PBMCs. The J gene is TRBJ2-5, the V gene TRBV9; TRBD2 is a possible D gene (6 bases). The DNA of the CDR3 is TGTGCCAGCAGCGCCTCGGGACTCCAAGAGACCCAGTACTTC. As protein: CASSASGLQETQYF.